A selection of T cell receptor beta chains follows, all from one sample in a study of blood T cell repertoires in COVID-19. Sequencing was performed with immunoSEQ multiplex PCR; in TCRdb, only in-frame clones are kept and a portion is missing. The data show fewer than 450,000 clones, with 90% seen just once and around 0.6% held by the top ten. The specimen was PBMCs or T cells enriched from blood (not recorded which). Receptor source: a young man who had recovered from COVID-19. CDR3s include the opening cysteine and the closing phenylalanine or tryptophan. D genes are given only for firm matches. Part of the rows lack a size; the others show once, few, many or a class for expanded clones.

V	length	J	D	size	CDR3	DNA
TRBV19	16	TRBJ1-4	NA	NA	CASSPHDLPTNEKLFF	TGTGCCAGTAGTCCCCATGACTTACCAACTAATGAAAAACTGTTTTTT
TRBV3-1/TRBV3-2	14	TRBJ1-6	NA	NA	CASSQNQYNSPLHF	TGTGCCAGCAGCCAGAATCAGTATAATTCACCCCTCCACTTT
TRBV19	16	TRBJ2-3	NA	NA	CASSTGVSGRTDTQYF	TGTGCCAGTAGTACGGGAGTAAGCGGTAGAACAGATACGCAGTATTTT
TRBV28	12	TRBJ2-7	NA	NA	CASSPGPYEQYF	TGTGCCAGCAGTCCGGGTCCCTACGAGCAGTACTTC
TRBV7-2	15	TRBJ1-2	TRBD1	NA	CASGGQGVLLVGYTF	TGTGCCAGCGGCGGACAGGGCGTTCTCCTAGTCGGCTACACCTTC
TRBV20-1	11	TRBJ1-1	NA	few	CSLQVNTEAFF	TGCAGCCTGCAGGTGAACACTGAAGCTTTCTTT
TRBV28	13	TRBJ1-2	TRBD1	NA	CASRWTGGNGYTF	TGTGCCAGCAGGTGGACAGGGGGAAATGGCTACACCTTC
TRBV3-1/TRBV3-2	17	TRBJ2-5	NA	NA	CASSQERSEDYQETQYF	TGTGCCAGCAGCCAAGAGAGGTCAGAGGATTACCAAGAGACCCAGTACTTC
TRBV19	15	TRBJ2-3	TRBD2	NA	CATQKAGGSPDTQYF	TGTGCCACTCAGAAGGCGGGAGGTTCGCCAGATACGCAGTATTTT
TRBV6-5	15	TRBJ1-1	NA	NA	CASSYGWGMNTEAFF	TGTGCCAGCAGTTACGGGTGGGGCATGAACACTGAAGCTTTCTTT
TRBV19	15	TRBJ1-3	TRBD1	NA	CASSTGTVSGNTIYF	TGTGCCAGTAGTACCGGGACAGTCTCTGGAAACACCATATATTTT
TRBV19	17	TRBJ1-5	TRBD1	NA	CASSIGPLTGGNQPQHF	TGTGCCAGTAGTATCGGCCCCCTGACAGGGGGGAATCAGCCCCAGCATTTT
TRBV3-1/TRBV3-2	14	TRBJ2-7	TRBD2	NA	CASSRKGTSGEQYF	TGTGCCAGCAGCCGTAAAGGGACTAGCGGCGAGCAGTACTTC
TRBV10-1	13	TRBJ2-2	NA	NA	CASSESIAGELFF	TGCGCCAGCAGTGAGTCGATAGCCGGGGAGCTGTTTTTT
TRBV27	13	TRBJ2-5	NA	once	CASRRLSQETQYF	TGTGCCAGCAGGAGACTATCTCAAGAGACCCAGTACTTC
TRBV11-2	16	TRBJ1-6	NA	NA	CASGYVTGTINSPLHF	TGTGCCAGCGGATATGTAACGGGGACTATTAATTCACCCCTCCACTTT